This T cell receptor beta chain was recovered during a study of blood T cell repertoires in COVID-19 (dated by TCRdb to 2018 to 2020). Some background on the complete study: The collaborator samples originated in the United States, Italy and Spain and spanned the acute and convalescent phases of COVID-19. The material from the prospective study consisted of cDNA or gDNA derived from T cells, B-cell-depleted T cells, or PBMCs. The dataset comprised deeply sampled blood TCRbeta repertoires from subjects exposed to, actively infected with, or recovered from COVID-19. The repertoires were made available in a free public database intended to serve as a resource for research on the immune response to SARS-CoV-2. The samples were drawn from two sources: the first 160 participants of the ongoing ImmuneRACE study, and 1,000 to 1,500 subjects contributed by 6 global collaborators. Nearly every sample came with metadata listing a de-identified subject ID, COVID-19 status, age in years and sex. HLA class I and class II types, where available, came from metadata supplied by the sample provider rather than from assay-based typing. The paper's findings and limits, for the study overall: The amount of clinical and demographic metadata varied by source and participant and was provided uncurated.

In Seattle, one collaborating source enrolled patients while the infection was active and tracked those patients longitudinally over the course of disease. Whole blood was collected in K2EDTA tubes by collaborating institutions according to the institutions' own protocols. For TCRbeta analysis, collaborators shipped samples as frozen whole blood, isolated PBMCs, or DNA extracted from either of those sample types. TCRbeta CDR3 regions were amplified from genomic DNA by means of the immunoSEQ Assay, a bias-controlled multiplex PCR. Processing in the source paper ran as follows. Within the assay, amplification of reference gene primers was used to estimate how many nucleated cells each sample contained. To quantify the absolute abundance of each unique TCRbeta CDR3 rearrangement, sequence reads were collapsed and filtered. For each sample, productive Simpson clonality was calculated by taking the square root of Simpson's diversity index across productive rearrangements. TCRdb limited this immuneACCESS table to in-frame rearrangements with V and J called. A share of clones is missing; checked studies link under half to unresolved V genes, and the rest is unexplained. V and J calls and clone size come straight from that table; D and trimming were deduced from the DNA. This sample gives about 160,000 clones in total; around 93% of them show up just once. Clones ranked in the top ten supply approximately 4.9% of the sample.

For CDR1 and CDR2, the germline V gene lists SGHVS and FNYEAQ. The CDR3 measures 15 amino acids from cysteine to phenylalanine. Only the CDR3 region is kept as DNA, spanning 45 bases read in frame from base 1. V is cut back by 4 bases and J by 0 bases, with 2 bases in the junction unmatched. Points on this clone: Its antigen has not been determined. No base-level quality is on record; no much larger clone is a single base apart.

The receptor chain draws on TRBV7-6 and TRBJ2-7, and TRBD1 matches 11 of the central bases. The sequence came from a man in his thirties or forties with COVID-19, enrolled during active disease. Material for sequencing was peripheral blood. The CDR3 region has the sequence CASSSGTGGSYEQYF. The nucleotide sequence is TGTGCCAGCAGCTCCGGGACAGGGGGCTCCTACGAGCAGTACTTC.